These 5 T cell receptor beta chains were all obtained from the same sample, sequenced in a study of T-cell memory formation after mild COVID-19. TCRdb processed the 5' RACE reads anew with MiXCR; each CDR3 protein has one entry. The repertoire includes fewer than 550,000 distinct CDR3 sequences, around 19% of them detected once, and 7.5% to 9.5% sits in the top ten. Sequenced input: PBMCs or a T cell subset sorted from them (not recorded which). The receptor set was obtained from an adult woman who had mild COVID-19 (a few samples of this study predate the infection). Cell type and time point are not known.

The rearrangement joins TRBV9 to TRBJ1-3, with 8 bases identical to TRBD1. The CDR3 is 16 amino acids. The V gene's germline CDR1 is SGDLS and CDR2 YYNGEE. The J segment lost 0 bases and the V segment lost 0 bases, leaving 2 bases of the junction unmatched. The CDR3 DNA reads as TGTGCCAGCAGCGTAGCTACAGGGGGCTCTGGAAACACCATATATTTT. This gives the protein CASSVATGGSGNTIYF.

This clonotype has more than one count but fewer than ten. The chain uses TRBV20-1 and TRBJ2-7, with 12 bases matching TRBD2. CDR1 and CDR2 from the germline V gene are DFQATT and SNEGSKA (reference sequence). V gave up 4 bases and J gave up 4 bases; unmatched junction bases: 8. The CDR3 is 15 residues long. CDR3 in amino acids: CSANPSGRARYEQYF. CDR3 sequence (DNA): TGCAGTGCTAACCCTAGCGGGAGGGCCAGGTACGAGCAGTACTTC.

The chain links TRBV7-3 to TRBJ1-2; TRBD1 aligns across 11 bases. The CDR3 covers 15 residues. CDR1 is SGHTA, CDR2 FQGTGA, per germline. V was pared by 4 bases and J by 4 bases, with 5 bases of the junction left unmatched. CDR3 region: CASSSPGQGAYGYTF. Here the CDR3 DNA reads TGTGCCAGCAGCTCCCCCGGACAGGGGGCCTATGGCTACACCTTC.

The CDR3, as DNA: TGTGCCAGAGACTATGAATGGGGACTGGGCTCTCGCGGGTACTACGAGCAGTACTTC. Translating gives CARDYEWGLGSRGYYEQYF. V is TRBV7-4 and J is TRBJ2-7; tentative D call: TRBD2 (6 bases). Germline CDR1 reads SGHVT; CDR2 reads SQSDAQ. CDR3 size: 19 residues. The ends were cut back, 9 bases at V and 3 bases at J, with 33 bases in the middle.

The chain employs TRBV9 and TRBJ2-7; TRBD2 matches at 12 bases. The CDR3 is 15 amino acids. V trimming: 3 bases; J trimming: 3 bases; junction bases outside the gene matches: 4. Germline-derived CDR1 and CDR2 are SGDLS and YYNGEE. The CDR3 coding sequence is TGTGCCAGCAGCGCTACTAGCGGGGGGTTCTACGAGCAGTACTTC. Translation: CASSATSGGFYEQYF.